The 13 T cell receptor beta chains in this list originate from one sample, sequenced in a study of spatial heterogeneity in lung cancer. Points from the study as a whole: The study found that expanded intratumoral alpha and beta TCR counts tracked tumor mutation counts.

The time point was: sample taken at primary tumor resection. In TCRdb, the 5' RACE reads were re-called with MiXCR into one record per CDR3 protein. The table records some 9,300 distinct CDR3 sequences, 54% of them present only once. The antigens these receptors bind are not known. Sequenced here: lung tumor tissue, sampled at surgery. The receptors originated from a female donor with early-stage non-small cell lung cancer.

Concerning this clonotype itself: Since it is a stray read in a library aimed at alpha chains, this beta chain has a size that is not meaningful. The J gene is TRBJ1-3, the V gene TRBV29-1, with D unresolved. The CDR3 spans 11 residues. Per germline, CDR1 SQVTM and CDR2 ANQGSEA. With 6 bases removed from V and 4 bases from J, the gap between germline ends came to 7 bases. The CDR3 DNA is TGCAGCGTCGCGGTCGGAAACACCATATATTTT. This codes for CSVAVGNTIYF.

Concerning this clonotype itself: The library was built for alpha chains, so this beta chain is an off-target read and its size means little. The chain has TRBV7-2 and TRBJ1-5; D not certain. Germline V CDR1 and CDR2: SGHTA, FQGNSA. This CDR3 has 12 residues. V lost 6 bases and J 2 bases, leaving 5 bases between the germline ends. CDR3 sequence: CASRLGNQPQHF. In DNA, the CDR3 is TGTGCCAGCAGACTAGGCAATCAGCCCCAGCATTTT. The variable domain in full, with the rest retrieved from reference TRBV7-2 and TRBJ1-5, is GAGVSQSPSNKVTEKGKDVELRCDPISGHTALYWYRQSLGQGLEFLIYFQGNSAPDKSGLPSDRFSAERTGGSVSTLTIQRTQQEDSAVYLCASRLGNQPQHFGDGTRLSIL.

In the case of this clonotype: This beta chain is a stray read from a library made for alpha chains; its abundance is not meaningful. The J gene is TRBJ1-1, the V gene TRBV12-3 or TRBV12-4; D is undetermined. The CDR3 length is 14 residues. V was pared by 5 bases and J by 4 bases, with 14 bases between. The CDR3 protein is CASSTRRETTEAFF. The CDR3 coding sequence is TGTGCCAGCAGTACCCGACGGGAGACCACTGAAGCTTTCTTT.

Details on this clonotype: This beta chain is a stray sequence in a library constructed for alpha chains; its clone size is not meaningful. The chain combines TRBV3-1 with TRBJ2-1; 8 nucleotides align to TRBD2. The V gene end was trimmed by 4 bases and the J gene end by 4 bases; junction bases not matched to a gene: 15. The CDR3 consists of 18 residues. Germline assignment: CDR1 LGHDT and CDR2 YNNKEL (reference sequence). Here the CDR3 reads CASSPRDPWAGGYNEQFF. For the CDR3, the DNA is TGTGCCAGCAGCCCCCGGGATCCCTGGGCGGGGGGTTACAATGAGCAGTTCTTC.

As regards this clonotype: This beta chain is an off-target read within a library intended for alpha chains, so its frequency means little. The rearrangement uses TRBV20-1 and TRBJ1-2; no definite D call. Germline CDR1 DFQATT, CDR2 SNEGSKA (reference sequence). The CDR3 extends over 12 amino acids. V lost 3 bases and J 0 bases, leaving 5 bases between the germline ends. CDR3 DNA: TGCAGTGCTAGTATTTCTAACTATGGCTACACCTTC. Protein product: CSASISNYGYTF.

In regard to this clonotype: This beta chain represents an off-target read in a library built for alpha chains; its size is of limited meaning. The CDR3: CASSLDSPSYGYTF. The CDR3 nucleotides are TGCGCCAGCAGCTTAGACAGCCCCAGCTATGGCTACACCTTC. The rearrangement joins TRBV5-1 to TRBJ1-2; TRBD1 might be the D (5 bases). Germline V gene data show CDR1 as SGHRS and CDR2 as YFSETQ. The CDR3 totals 14 residues. V was trimmed by 2 bases and J by 4 bases, leaving 12 bases between them. Full variable domain (rest looked up from reference TRBV5-1 and TRBJ1-2): KAGVTQTPRYLIKTRGQQVTLSCSPISGHRSVSWYQQTPGQGLQFLFEYFSETQRNKGNFPGRFSGRQFSNSRSEMNVSTLELGDSALYLCASSLDSPSYGYTFGSGTRLTVV.

As for this clonotype: This beta chain appears as a stray read in a library generated for alpha chains; its size is not informative. The V call is TRBV12-3 or TRBV12-4, the J call TRBJ1-6, with a tentative D call TRBD1 (6 bases). The CDR3 length is 14 residues. Trimming shortened V by 6 bases and J by 3 bases, and 9 bases separated the two germline ends. The CDR3 is CASREGGYNSPLHF. CDR3 DNA sequence: TGTGCCAGCAGGGAAGGGGGCTATAATTCACCCCTCCACTTT.

This clonotype was counted between two and nine times. Since it is a stray read in a library aimed at alpha chains, this beta chain has a size that is not meaningful. This sequence joins TRBV7-9 and TRBJ1-2; D is ambiguous. Germline V gives CDR1 SEHNR, CDR2 FQNEAQ (reference sequence). This CDR3 region has 13 residues. Trimming removed 1 base from V and 5 bases from J, with 8 bases in between. CDR3 nucleotide sequence: TGTGCCAGCAGCTTAGAGGCGGGGTATGGCTACACCTTC. It codes for CASSLEAGYGYTF.

This clonotype was detected only a few times. This beta chain slipped into a library made for alpha chains as a stray read, so its size is not meaningful. The CDR3 reads CASGSGGPYYGQYF. The DNA of the CDR3 is TGTGCCAGCGGAAGCGGGGGCCCCTACTACGGGCAGTATTTT. This chain links TRBV6-2 or TRBV6-3 with TRBJ2-3, with 8 bases aligning to TRBD2. The CDR3 is made up of 14 amino acids. CDR1 is MNHEY, CDR2 SVGEGT, per germline. The V gene end was trimmed by 8 bases and the J gene end by 11 bases; junction bases not matched to a gene: 15.

This clonotype was recorded a few times. A library prepared for alpha chains yielded this beta chain as an off-target read; its size is of little meaning. The V and J genes are TRBV6-5 and TRBJ1-1; D not resolved. The CDR3 has 14 residues. Trimming removed 7 bases at V and 6 bases at J, with 18 bases between. Germline V gene sequence: CDR1 MNHEY, CDR2 SVGAGI. The CDR3 here is CASKRAGPLAEAFF. CDR3 coding DNA: TGTGCCAGCAAACGAGCCGGGCCACTCGCTGAAGCTTTCTTT.

This clonotype was seen a few times. Because the library targeted alpha chains, this beta chain is an off-target read whose size means little. The chain employs TRBV2 and TRBJ2-3, with D possibly being TRBD1 (6 bases). This CDR3 spans 15 amino acids. Germline V CDR1 and CDR2: SNHLY, FYNNEI. Trimming took 8 bases from V and 2 from J, leaving 17 bases between them. CDR3 sequence: CASGGSDRDTDTQYF. The CDR3 DNA is TGTGCCAGCGGGGGCAGCGATCGGGACACAGATACGCAGTATTTT.

This clonotype was recorded only once. This beta chain lies outside the target of a library built for alpha chains; its clone size means little. The CDR3 loop reads CAWSRQRDGEQYF. CDR3 bases: TGTGCCTGGAGTAGACAGAGGGACGGCGAGCAGTACTTC. This chain joins TRBV30 and TRBJ2-7; D might be TRBD1 or TRBD2, each matching 5 bases. V was clipped by 2 bases and J by 6 bases, with 14 bases between them. Germline CDR1 reads GTSNPN; CDR2 reads SVGIG (reference sequence). The CDR3 sequence is 13 residues long.

As regards this clonotype: Being off target in a library aimed at alpha chains, this beta chain has a size of little meaning. The rearrangement links TRBV5-4 to TRBJ2-1; TRBD2 matches 8 bases. Germline trimming cut 0 bases from V and 3 bases from J; bases unmatched to any gene: 14. CDR1 is SGHNT and CDR2 is YYREEE in the germline V gene (reference sequence). The CDR3 runs to 19 residues. The CDR3 region has the DNA TGTGCCAGCAGCTTGGCCCGGGTCCGGGGGGGCCTCTTCTACAATGAGCAGTTCTTC. It codes for CASSLARVRGGLFYNEQFF.